One and the same sample provided the 9 T cell receptor beta chains below, sequenced in a study of T-cell memory formation after mild COVID-19. MiXCR, applied by TCRdb to the 5' RACE reads, yields one record per CDR3 protein. Among some 130,000 distinct CDR3 sequences listed, about 17% were seen once. The sample was PBMCs or a T cell subset sorted from them (not recorded which). The receptors shown here come from an adult woman who had mild COVID-19 (a few samples of this study predate the infection). Cell type and time point are not known.

This clonotype has only a few counts. This chain connects TRBV7-3 to TRBJ2-1; D gene unclear. The CDR3 length is 12 residues. CDR1 and CDR2 from the germline V gene are SGHTA and FQGTGA. Trimming removed 2 bases at V and 8 bases at J, with 7 bases between. The CDR3 DNA is TGTGCCAGCAGCTTACTTGGCTATGAGCAGTTCTTC. It translates to CASSLLGYEQFF.

V usage is TRBV7-6 and J usage is TRBJ2-7; 8 bases match TRBD1. The trim removed 5 bases at V and 1 base at J, leaving 4 bases unmatched. The CDR3 is 14 amino acids. CDR1 and CDR2 from the germline V gene are SGHVS and FNYEAQ. The CDR3 loop reads CASSQGQASYEQYF. The CDR3 bases are TGTGCCAGCAGCCAGGGACAGGCTTCCTACGAGCAGTACTTC.

About this clonotype itself: At one boundary the junction diverges from the germline segment, which might be a read error. The V and J genes are TRBV11-2 and TRBJ2-1, with D possibly being TRBD2 (5 bases). This CDR3 comprises 10 residues. Germline V lookup: CDR1 SGHAT, CDR2 FQNNGV. The CDR3 coding sequence is TGTTCCAGCAGCGGTACTGAGCAGTTCTTC. It specifies CSSSGTEQFF.

This clonotype appeared a few times. The rearrangement uses TRBV30 and TRBJ1-5, with no clear D. V was clipped by 1 base and J by 11 bases, with 24 bases between them. The CDR3 loop spans 16 amino acids. In germline, CDR1 is GTSNPN, CDR2 SVGIG (reference sequence). This chain's CDR3 is CAWSANLGLGDGTQHF. CDR3 DNA: TGTGCCTGGAGTGCCAATCTAGGATTGGGTGATGGGACCCAGCATTTT.

This chain connects TRBV3-1 to TRBJ2-3; perhaps TRBD2 as D (6 bases). The CDR3 is made up of 14 amino acids. V was trimmed by 8 bases and J by 2 bases, leaving 14 bases between them. Looked up from germline, CDR1 is LGHDT and CDR2 is YNNKEL (reference sequence). The CDR3 bases are TGTGCCAGCCGATCGGGGGTCACCACAGATACGCAGTATTTT. Its translation is CASRSGVTTDTQYF.

The V and J genes are TRBV29-1 and TRBJ2-3; D may be TRBD1 (5 bases). The germline gives CDR1 SQVTM, CDR2 ANQGSEA. V was clipped by 0 bases and J by 2 bases, with 18 bases between them. The CDR3 extends over 17 amino acids. The CDR3 loop is CSVEDLGAGIYTDTQYF. The CDR3 DNA follows: TGCAGCGTTGAAGATCTTGGGGCAGGGATCTACACAGATACGCAGTATTTT.

V gene TRBV7-2 combines with J gene TRBJ1-5; D is unclear. CDR1 SGHTA and CDR2 FQGNSA come from the germline V gene. V lost 3 bases, J lost 0 bases, and 12 bases lay in between. The CDR3 extends over 16 amino acids. Written as DNA, the CDR3 is TGTGCCAGCAGCTTGGGGAACATGTATAGCAATCAGCCCCAGCATTTT. This encodes CASSLGNMYSNQPQHF.

This clonotype occurred a few times. This chain joins TRBV19 and TRBJ2-5; the match to TRBD2 covers 7 bases. Germline CDR1 is LNHDA and CDR2 is SQIVND (reference sequence). There are 16 residues in the CDR3. V lost 4 bases, J lost 5 bases, and 13 bases stayed unmatched. CDR3 sequence reads: CASSKPPGTTVETQYF. The CDR3 nucleotides read TGTGCCAGTAGTAAGCCGCCCGGGACTACGGTTGAGACCCAGTACTTC. The full variable domain, its missing parts supplied by reference TRBV19 and TRBJ2-5, is DGGITQSPKYLFRKEGQNVTLSCEQNLNHDAMYWYRQDPGQGLRLIYYSQIVNDFQKGDIAEGYSVSREKKESFPLTVTSAQKNPTAFYLCASSKPPGTTVETQYFGPGTRLLVL.

The V gene is TRBV6-5, the J gene TRBJ2-6, with a tentative D call TRBD1 (6 bases). Germline V CDR1 and CDR2: MNHEY, SVGAGI. The CDR3 consists of 14 residues. Trimming pared 6 bases from V and 2 bases from J, leaving 8 bases between. CDR3 protein: CASRYRAGANVLTF. As DNA, the CDR3 is TGTGCCAGCAGATACAGGGCTGGGGCCAACGTCCTGACTTTC.